Each of the 27 T cell receptor beta chains below was sequenced from the same sample in a study of blood T cell repertoires in COVID-19. Using immunoSEQ multiplex PCR, the repertoire was profiled, and TCRdb retains in-frame clones only, with some absent. The sample consists of 250,000 or so clones, around 84% of them appearing once. Sequenced input: PBMCs or T cells enriched from blood (not recorded which). Source of these receptors: a woman in her forties or fifties who had been exposed to COVID-19.

The genes are TRBV27 and TRBJ1-4, with 8 nucleotides matching TRBD1. The CDR3 runs 16 residues. After removal of 0 bases from V and 8 bases from J, the junction contained 8 bases not matched to a gene. The germline CDR1 and CDR2 sequences are MNHEY and SMNVEV (reference sequence). This chain's CDR3 is CASSLSEDRAGEKLFF. The CDR3 nucleotides are TGTGCCAGCAGTTTATCGGAGGACAGGGCAGGGGAAAAACTGTTTTTT.

J is TRBJ2-5 and V is TRBV18; D not resolved. The CDR3 is 12 residues long. Germline loops: CDR1 KGHSH, CDR2 LQKENI. Trimming removed 3 bases at V and 7 bases at J, with 9 bases between. This CDR3 is CASSPLSGTQYF. The CDR3 bases are TGTGCCAGCTCACCGCTTTCGGGGACCCAGTACTTC.

The V call is TRBV30, the J call TRBJ1-3; D might be TRBD1 (6 bases). CDR3 length: 15 residues. The germline CDR1 and CDR2 sequences are GTSNPN and SVGIG (reference sequence). The V end was cut by 4 bases, the J end by 0 bases, with 13 bases between. CDR3 sequence (DNA): TGTGCCTGGAAGAGGGGGAAGACCTCTGGAAACACCATATATTTT. This encodes CAWKRGKTSGNTIYF.

The chain carries TRBV27 and TRBJ2-7; D is uncertain. Germline CDR1 reads MNHEY; CDR2 reads SMNVEV (reference sequence). This CDR3 is built from 12 residues. The germline V and J ends were trimmed by 8 bases and 3 bases, with 11 bases remaining between them. CDR3 in amino acids: CASGSRVYEQYF. DNA of the CDR3: TGTGCCAGCGGTTCCCGGGTCTACGAGCAGTACTTC.

This clone was seen a handful of times. J is TRBJ2-7 and V is TRBV19, with a weak D call TRBD1 (5 bases). The germline CDR1 and CDR2 sequences are LNHDA and SQIVND (reference sequence). Trimming stripped 5 bases from V and 2 bases from J, with 13 bases between. The CDR3 loop spans 14 amino acids. CDR3 in amino acids: CASSEYDSTYEQYF. Here the CDR3 DNA reads TGTGCCAGTAGTGAATATGACAGTACCTACGAGCAGTACTTC.

The rearrangement links TRBV11-2 to TRBJ1-5; D is unresolved. Germline V gene data show CDR1 as SGHAT and CDR2 as FQNNGV. The ends were cut back, 0 bases at V and 4 bases at J, with 10 bases in the middle. The CDR3 covers 15 residues. CDR3 loop: CASSLEAGSNQPQHF. The DNA of the CDR3 is TGTGCCAGCAGCTTAGAAGCGGGGTCAAATCAGCCCCAGCATTTT.

The J gene is TRBJ2-1, the V gene TRBV3-1 (or the pseudogene TRBV3-2); D might be TRBD2 (6 bases). The CDR3 length is 15 residues. Trimming shortened V by 0 bases and J by 7 bases, and 13 bases separated the two germline ends. Germline V gene sequence: CDR1 LGHDT, CDR2 YNNKEL (reference sequence). DNA of the CDR3: TGTGCCAGCAGCCAAGAGGGACTCCGGGCGAATGAGCAGTTCTTC. Its protein product is CASSQEGLRANEQFF.

The rearrangement uses TRBV28 and TRBJ1-3; maybe TRBD1 (5 bases). CDR1 and CDR2 (germline): MDHEN, SYDVKM. The length of the CDR3 is 15 residues. V lost 4 bases and J 0 bases, leaving 10 bases between the germline ends. CDR3 in DNA: TGTGCCAGCAGTTGGGGGGTTCTCTCTGGAAACACCATATATTTT. Translation gives CASSWGVLSGNTIYF.

This clone was seen a few times. The chain recombines TRBV20-1 with TRBJ1-2; D gene unclear. CDR1 is DFQATT and CDR2 is SNEGSKA in the germline V gene (reference sequence). This CDR3 has 11 residues. In DNA, the CDR3 is TGCTGTCGGAGAGGTCAATATGGCTACACCTTC. This encodes CCRRGQYGYTF.

The genes are TRBV28 and TRBJ1-2, with a weak D call TRBD1 (6 bases). CDR3 size: 15 residues. Germline values: CDR1 MDHEN, CDR2 SYDVKM. With 5 bases removed from V and 4 bases from J, the gap between germline ends came to 17 bases. This CDR3 reads CASSPNGQRLYGYTF. DNA for the CDR3: TGTGCCAGCAGTCCGAACGGACAGAGACTCTATGGCTACACCTTC.

This clone was seen once. The rearrangement links TRBV6-5 to TRBJ2-3, with a weak D call TRBD2 (6 bases). Germline V lookup: CDR1 MNHEY, CDR2 SVGAGI. V was pared by 0 bases and J by 1 base, with 11 bases between. The CDR3 has 16 residues. CDR3 in amino acids: CASSYSGGKGTDTQYF. CDR3 DNA sequence: TGTGCCAGCAGTTACTCTGGAGGGAAGGGCACAGATACGCAGTATTTT.

The chain uses TRBV2 and TRBJ1-2; no reliable D call. Per germline, CDR1 SNHLY and CDR2 FYNNEI. The ends were cut back, 1 base at V and 6 bases at J, with 9 bases in the middle. The CDR3 length is 13 residues. As DNA, the CDR3 is TGTGCCAGCAGTGAAGTCCCCGCGGATGGCTACACCTTC. Protein sequence: CASSEVPADGYTF.

This clone came up a few times. The chain couples TRBV5-5 to TRBJ1-3; D call uncertain. CDR1 SGHKS and CDR2 YYEKEE come from the germline V gene (reference sequence). Trimming took 3 bases from V and 9 from J, leaving 10 bases between them. There are 12 residues in the CDR3. The CDR3, as DNA: TGTGCCAGCAGCTCGACGGGGAGCACCATATATTTT. It is translated as CASSSTGSTIYF.

The chain recombines TRBV5-1 with TRBJ1-1; weak D call: TRBD1 (5 bases). V gave up 5 bases and J gave up 2 bases, with 7 bases separating them. The CDR3 covers 12 residues. Germline V gene sequence: CDR1 SGHRS, CDR2 YFSETQ. CDR3 nucleotides: TGCGCCAGCAGGGGGGGTAACACTGAAGCTTTCTTT. Its translation: CASRGGNTEAFF.

The chain employs TRBV19 and TRBJ1-5; 7 bases align to TRBD1. V shed 5 bases, J shed 7 bases, and the junction held 11 bases outside the gene matches. CDR3 size: 15 residues. The germline CDR1 and CDR2 sequences are LNHDA and SQIVND (reference sequence). CDR3 nucleotides: TGTGCCAGTAGTCCCCCGACAGGGAGAGGACAGCCCCAGCATTTT. Protein sequence: CASSPPTGRGQPQHF. Using reference TRBV19 and TRBJ1-5 for the parts outside the CDR3, the full variable domain is DGGITQSPKYLFRKEGQNVTLSCEQNLNHDAMYWYRQDPGQGLRLIYYSQIVNDFQKGDIAEGYSVSREKKESFPLTVTSAQKNPTAFYLCASSPPTGRGQPQHFGDGTRLSIL.

This chain uses TRBV19 with TRBJ2-1; D gene uncertain. V dropped 1 base and J dropped 6 bases, with 13 bases sitting between them. Germline values: CDR1 LNHDA, CDR2 SQIVND (reference sequence). The CDR3 loop spans 15 amino acids. CDR3 DNA: TGTGCCAGTAGTATAGCACTACGCCCCCGCAATGAGCAGTTCTTC. Translation gives CASSIALRPRNEQFF.

The chain combines TRBV5-1 with TRBJ1-1; D might be TRBD1 (6 bases). CDR1 and CDR2 (germline): SGHRS, YFSETQ. The germline V and J ends were trimmed by 4 bases and 3 bases, with 10 bases remaining between them. The CDR3 extends over 13 amino acids. The CDR3 region is CASSRGGDTEAFF. The CDR3 bases are TGCGCCAGCAGCCGTGGGGGCGACACTGAAGCTTTCTTT.

V gene TRBV15 combines with J gene TRBJ2-3, with 7 bases aligning to TRBD1. The CDR3 loop spans 17 amino acids. V lost 0 bases and J lost 4; bases outside the gene matches: 10. Germline V gives CDR1 LNHNV, CDR2 YYDKDF (reference sequence). For the CDR3, the DNA is TGTGCCACCAGCAGAGAGAGGGTTCGAGGGGGCCCAGATACGCAGTATTTT. This codes for CATSRERVRGGPDTQYF.

The CDR3 sequence is CASSEARVQFF. The CDR3 DNA reads TGTGCCAGCAGTGAAGCTAGAGTGCAGTTCTTC. V gene TRBV6-1 combines with J gene TRBJ2-1; no reliable D call. The germline CDR1 and CDR2 sequences are MNHNS and SASEGT. The CDR3 has 11 amino acids. The V gene lost 0 bases and the J gene lost 12 bases, with 6 bases spanning the gap.

This clone was counted only a few times. This chain uses TRBV2 with TRBJ1-5; 7 nucleotides line up with TRBD1. Germline CDR1 and CDR2: SNHLY and FYNNEI. With 4 bases clipped from V and 6 bases from J, the junction kept 12 bases outside the gene matches. CDR3 length equals 16 residues. The DNA for the CDR3 is TGTGCCAGCAGTGGAAGGGGGACAGATAAAACTCAGCCCCAGCATTTT. Encoded protein: CASSGRGTDKTQPQHF.

V gene TRBV4-1 combines with J gene TRBJ2-7; 7 bases match TRBD1. The CDR3 is 14 amino acids. Germline V gene data show CDR1 as MGHRA and CDR2 as YSYEKL. Unmatched junction bases numbered 4, after V lost 2 bases and J lost 3 bases. Here the CDR3 reads CASSQWDSFYEQYF. CDR3 coding DNA: TGCGCCAGCAGCCAATGGGACAGCTTCTACGAGCAGTACTTC.

V gene TRBV11-2 combines with J gene TRBJ1-6, with unresolved D. There are 14 residues in the CDR3. The germline V gene has CDR1 SGHAT and CDR2 FQNNGV. Trimming shortened V by 2 bases and J by 9 bases, and 11 bases separated the two germline ends. CDR3: CASSLRRESSPLHF. CDR3 DNA: TGTGCCAGCAGCTTACGACGGGAGAGTTCACCCCTCCACTTT.

The chain links TRBV7-7 to TRBJ2-7, with 9 positions matching TRBD1. Trimming at V came to 5 bases and at J to 5 bases, leaving 4 bases not matched to a gene. Germline values: CDR1 SSHAT, CDR2 FNYEAQ (reference sequence). The CDR3 runs to 13 residues. As DNA, the CDR3 is TGTGCCAGCAGCACGGGACAGGGCCACGAGCAGTACTTC. Its translation: CASSTGQGHEQYF.

The V call is TRBV7-9, the J call TRBJ1-1; D remains unclear. CDR1 is SEHNR, CDR2 FQNEAQ, per germline (reference sequence). This CDR3 region has 15 residues. V was shortened by 2 bases and J by 0 bases, with 10 bases between the two germline ends. CDR3 amino acids: CASSLLPTVNTEAFF. The CDR3 region has the DNA TGTGCCAGCAGCTTACTACCAACCGTGAACACTGAAGCTTTCTTT.

This chain links TRBV7-6 with TRBJ1-1; 7 bases align to TRBD1. The germline gives CDR1 SGHVS, CDR2 FNYEAQ. V shed 5 bases and J 1 base; nucleotides not matched to a gene: 13. The CDR3 is 17 residues long. The DNA of the CDR3 is TGTGCCAGCAGCCCGCACCGCCCGGGACAGAGGAACACTGAAGCTTTCTTT. Its protein is CASSPHRPGQRNTEAFF.

The V call is TRBV4-3, the J call TRBJ1-6, with no clear D. CDR3 length: 13 amino acids. CDR1 LGHNA and CDR2 YSLEER come from the germline V gene. The V end lost 0 bases, the J end lost 11 bases, and 8 bases lay between the germline ends. The CDR3 region is CASSQDTYPPLHF. The CDR3 DNA sequence: TGCGCCAGCAGCCAAGATACTTACCCACCCCTCCACTTT.

This chain connects TRBV18 to TRBJ1-1, with D hard to call. Trimming pared 1 base from V and 8 bases from J, leaving 8 bases between. Per the germline V gene, CDR1 is KGHSH and CDR2 is LQKENI. There are 12 residues in the CDR3. CDR3 residues: CASSPQGEEAFF. CDR3 in DNA: TGTGCCAGCTCACCACAGGGAGAAGAAGCTTTCTTT.